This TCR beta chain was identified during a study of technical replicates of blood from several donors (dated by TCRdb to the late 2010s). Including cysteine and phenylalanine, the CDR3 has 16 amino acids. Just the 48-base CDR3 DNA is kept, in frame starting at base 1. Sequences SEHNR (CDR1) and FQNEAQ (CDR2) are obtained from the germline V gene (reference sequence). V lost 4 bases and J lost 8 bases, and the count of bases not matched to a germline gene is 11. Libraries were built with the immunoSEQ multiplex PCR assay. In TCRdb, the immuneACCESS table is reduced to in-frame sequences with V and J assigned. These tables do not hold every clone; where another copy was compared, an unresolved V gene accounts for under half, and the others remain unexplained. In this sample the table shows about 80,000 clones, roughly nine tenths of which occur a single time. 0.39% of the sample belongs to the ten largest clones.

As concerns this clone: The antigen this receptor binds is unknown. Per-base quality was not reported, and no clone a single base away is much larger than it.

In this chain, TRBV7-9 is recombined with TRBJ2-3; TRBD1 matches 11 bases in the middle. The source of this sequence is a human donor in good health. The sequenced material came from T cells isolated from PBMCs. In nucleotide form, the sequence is TGTGCCAGCAGCTCAAAGGACAGGGGGCTCGGGGCTACGCAGTATTTT. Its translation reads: CASSSKDRGLGATQYF. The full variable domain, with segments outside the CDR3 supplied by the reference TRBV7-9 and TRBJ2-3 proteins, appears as DTGVSQNPRHKITKRGQNVTFRCDPISEHNRLYWYRQTLGQGPEFLTYFQNEAQLEKSRLLSDRFSAERPKGSFSTLEIQRTEQGDSAMYLCASSSKDRGLGATQYFGPGTRLTVL.